The sequence of this T cell receptor beta chain was determined in a study of cytomegalovirus exposure and HLA in healthy donors. Study results and limitations: Overall, approximately 150 TCR beta chains were annotated as cytomegalovirus-associated.

The trim removed 0 bases at V and 6 bases at J, leaving 5 bases unmatched. The germline V gene encodes CDR1 MGHRA and CDR2 YSYEKL. CDR3 length: 15 amino acids. About this clone itself: What it binds is unknown.

Use of 60 Vbeta and 13 Jbeta primers characterized the PCR. TCRdb keeps only in-frame clones here, not all; method: immunoSEQ multiplex PCR. The table lists around 86,000 clones, around 80% of them singletons. The sample comprised PBMCs. The sequence was obtained from a man aged 45-60 years in good health and CMV-seropositive. The J gene is TRBJ2-5, the V gene TRBV4-1; 9 nucleotides align to TRBD1. In nucleotides, the CDR3 is TGCGCCAGCAGCCAAGATGGGACAGGGTGGAAGACCCAGTACTTC. Protein: CASSQDGTGWKTQYF.